These 10 T cell receptor beta chains share one sample of origin, sequenced in a study of cytomegalovirus exposure and HLA in healthy donors. The primer mix had 60 Vbeta and 13 Jbeta primers. Using immunoSEQ multiplex PCR, the repertoire was profiled, and TCRdb retains in-frame clones only, with some absent. The sample contains about 98,000 clones, roughly 70% of which appear only once. Material: PBMCs. These receptors came from a man between 50 and 59 years old in good health and CMV-seronegative.

The rearrangement uses TRBV30 and TRBJ1-4; possible D gene TRBD1, 6 bases. Trimming shortened V by 0 bases and J by 0 bases, and 29 bases separated the two germline ends. The CDR3 is made up of 22 amino acids. Germline CDR1 GTSNPN, CDR2 SVGIG (reference sequence). This CDR3 reads CAWSVVPSGGAGHHATNEKLFF. The DNA of the CDR3 is TGTGCCTGGAGTGTAGTTCCGTCGGGGGGGGCGGGACATCATGCAACTAATGAAAAACTGTTTTTT.

This clone was recorded a few times. This chain uses TRBV15 with TRBJ2-6; D not resolved. Trimming stripped 2 bases from V and 0 bases from J, with 11 bases between. The CDR3 covers 17 residues. Germline V gene data show CDR1 as LNHNV and CDR2 as YYDKDF (reference sequence). CDR3 amino acids: CATSRRPYSSGANVLTF. The CDR3 bases are TGTGCCACCAGCAGAAGGCCATACAGCTCTGGGGCCAACGTCCTGACTTTC.

The gene calls are TRBV30 and TRBJ2-7; 9 nucleotides align to TRBD2. The CDR3 covers 15 residues. V was pared by 0 bases and J by 6 bases, with 9 bases of the junction left unmatched. Germline values: CDR1 GTSNPN, CDR2 SVGIG (reference sequence). This CDR3 reads CAWSVRVAGASEQYF. The CDR3 DNA sequence: TGTGCCTGGAGTGTACGGGTAGCGGGAGCATCCGAGCAGTACTTC. Drawing the rest from reference TRBV30 and TRBJ2-7, the complete variable domain is SQTIHQWPATLVQPVGSPLSLECTVEGTSNPNLYWYRQAAGRGLQLLFYSVGIGQISSEVPQNLSASRPQDRQFILSSKKLLLSDSGFYLCAWSVRVAGASEQYFGPGTRLTVT.

The genes are TRBV30 and TRBJ2-1; 8 nucleotides agree with TRBD2. The length of the CDR3 is 16 residues. Germline-derived CDR1 and CDR2 are GTSNPN and SVGIG (reference sequence). V shed 2 bases, J shed 6 bases, and the junction held 12 bases outside the gene matches. The CDR3 is CAWSPTSGKGLNEQFF. In DNA, the CDR3 is TGTGCCTGGAGTCCTACTAGCGGAAAGGGCCTCAATGAGCAGTTCTTC.

The chain uses TRBV6-4 and TRBJ2-2, with D unresolved. V was cut by 5 bases and J by 5 bases, with 6 bases left in between. Germline loops: CDR1 MRHNA, CDR2 SNTAGT. The CDR3 has 12 amino acids. CDR3 residues: CASSQDTGELFF. CDR3 bases: TGTGCCAGCAGTCAGGATACCGGGGAGCTGTTTTTT.

The V and J genes are TRBV6-5 and TRBJ2-7, with 10 bases identical to TRBD2. Germline loops: CDR1 MNHEY, CDR2 SVGAGI. The V gene end was trimmed by 5 bases and the J gene end by 2 bases; junction bases not matched to a gene: 3. This CDR3 is built from 14 residues. The CDR3 sequence is CASSRLAGPYEQYF. The CDR3 bases are TGTGCCAGCAGTCGACTAGCGGGCCCCTACGAGCAGTACTTC.

V gene TRBV6-5 combines with J gene TRBJ2-7, with 11 nucleotides matching TRBD1. This CDR3 spans 14 amino acids. From germline, CDR1 is MNHEY and CDR2 SVGAGI. V shed 6 bases and J 7 bases; nucleotides not matched to a gene: 8. The CDR3 reads CASRSGQGGGEQYF. CDR3 nucleotides: TGTGCCAGCAGATCGGGACAGGGGGGCGGAGAGCAGTACTTC.

The chain is built from TRBV5-1 and TRBJ1-6, with 8 bases fitting TRBD1. V was pared by 0 bases and J by 8 bases, with 7 bases of the junction left unmatched. This CDR3 has 16 residues. Germline-derived CDR1 and CDR2 are SGHRS and YFSETQ. The CDR3 DNA is TGCGCCAGCAGCTTGGGTCCAGGGGGCAGAGATTCACCCCTCCACTTT. As protein: CASSLGPGGRDSPLHF.

The CDR3 loop is CASSFTGGGPYEQYF. The CDR3 region has the DNA TGCGCCAGCAGCTTCACAGGGGGCGGCCCCTACGAGCAGTACTTC. This sequence joins TRBV5-1 and TRBJ2-7; 9 bases fit TRBD1. This CDR3 spans 15 amino acids. Germline assignment: CDR1 SGHRS and CDR2 YFSETQ. V was clipped by 2 bases and J by 2 bases; unmatched bases: 5.

This rearrangement joins TRBV7-2 to TRBJ2-3, with TRBD2 matching 13 bases. CDR3 length: 18 residues. Germline values: CDR1 SGHTA, CDR2 FQGNSA. J was trimmed by 0 bases and V by 5 bases; bases with no gene match: 8. The CDR3: CASSTGLAGDPSTDTQYF. The DNA of the CDR3 is TGTGCCAGCAGCACCGGACTAGCGGGAGACCCCAGCACAGATACGCAGTATTTT. Together with reference TRBV7-2 and TRBJ2-3, the CDR3 gives the full variable domain: GAGVSQSPSNKVTEKGKDVELRCDPISGHTALYWYRQSLGQGLEFLIYFQGNSAPDKSGLPSDRFSAERTGGSVSTLTIQRTQQEDSAVYLCASSTGLAGDPSTDTQYFGPGTRLTVL.